Below, 28 T cell receptor beta chains from the same sample are listed, as sequenced in a study of blood T cell repertoires in COVID-19. Sequencing used immunoSEQ multiplex PCR; TCRdb keeps in-frame clones, though not all of them. This sample has under 300,000 clones, with approximately 86% found just once. The material sequenced was peripheral blood. Receptors originate from a woman between 70 and 85 years old with active or convalescent COVID-19.

This sequence joins TRBV5-6 and TRBJ1-6, with TRBD1 as a possible D gene (5 bases). V lost 6 bases to trimming and J lost 13 bases, with 20 bases between them. CDR3 length: 14 residues. Looked up from germline, CDR1 is SGHDT and CDR2 is YYEEEE. Here the CDR3 reads CASTLHRQGIPLHF. The CDR3 bases are TGTGCCAGCACCCTTCATCGGCAGGGAATCCCCCTCCACTTT.

In this sample, this clone turned up a few times. The chain uses TRBV5-1 and TRBJ2-7; TRBD2 is a possible D gene (5 bases). CDR1 is SGHRS, CDR2 YFSETQ, per germline. This CDR3 contains 13 residues. Trimming stripped 4 bases from V and 6 bases from J, with 14 bases between. Here the CDR3 reads CASSLREAGEQYF. CDR3 sequence (DNA): TGCGCCAGCAGCCTCCGAGAGGCGGGCGAGCAGTACTTC.

This clone was seen once. V usage is TRBV7-9 and J usage is TRBJ1-2; D may be TRBD1 (6 bases). The V gene lost 1 base and the J gene lost 7 bases, with 10 bases spanning the gap. CDR1 is SEHNR and CDR2 is FQNEAQ in the germline V gene (reference sequence). This CDR3 is 13 amino acids long. The DNA for the CDR3 is TGTGCCAGCAGCTTAGTCGCAGGGGTTGGCTACACCTTC. As protein: CASSLVAGVGYTF.

V usage is TRBV7-8 and J usage is TRBJ2-3, with 11 bases aligning to TRBD2. Germline-derived CDR1 and CDR2 are SGHVS and FQNEAQ. The ends lost 0 bases at V and 4 bases at J; junction bases unmatched: 3. The CDR3 is made up of 16 amino acids. The CDR3 region is CASSLAIAGGPDTQYF. Written as DNA, the CDR3 is TGTGCCAGCAGCTTAGCGATAGCGGGGGGGCCAGATACGCAGTATTTT.

The sample holds a few counts of this clone. The chain carries TRBV19 and TRBJ1-1; D unclear. The ends were cut back, 3 bases at V and 5 bases at J, with 7 bases in the middle. The CDR3 contains 12 residues. The germline gives CDR1 LNHDA, CDR2 SQIVND (reference sequence). The CDR3 coding sequence is TGTGCCAGTAGTATGGGAGGGACTGAAGCTTTCTTT. It encodes CASSMGGTEAFF.

The J gene is TRBJ2-2, the V gene TRBV9; D is possibly TRBD2 (6 bases). The CDR3 covers 15 residues. V was shortened by 6 bases and J by 4 bases, with 16 bases between the two germline ends. Germline V gene lookup returns CDR1 SGDLS and CDR2 YYNGEE. The CDR3 here is CASNRGAGLTGELFF. CDR3 coding DNA: TGTGCCAGCAATCGAGGAGCGGGCCTCACCGGGGAGCTGTTTTTT.

Written as DNA, the CDR3 is TGTGCCAGCAGTGGACGGGGGAGTGAGCAGTTCTTC. This codes for CASSGRGSEQFF. This sequence joins TRBV6-2 or TRBV6-3 and TRBJ2-1; D might be TRBD2 (6 bases). The CDR3 is made up of 12 amino acids. V was trimmed by 5 bases and J by 9 bases, leaving 11 bases between them. Looked up from germline, CDR1 is MNHEY and CDR2 is SVGEGT.

The J gene is TRBJ2-5, the V gene TRBV3-1 (or the pseudogene TRBV3-2), with TRBD1 identical over 8 bases. The V gene's germline CDR1 is LGHDT and CDR2 YNNKEL (reference sequence). V gave up 4 bases and J gave up 7 bases; unmatched junction bases: 11. The length of the CDR3 is 15 residues. CDR3 in DNA: TGTGCCAGCAGCCGCCAAGGGACAGGTTTCGTGACCCAGTACTTC. This codes for CASSRQGTGFVTQYF.

The chain joins TRBV6-5 to TRBJ1-1; D is ambiguous. Trimming shortened V by 4 bases and J by 5 bases, and 14 bases separated the two germline ends. In germline, CDR1 is MNHEY, CDR2 SVGAGI. The CDR3 is 14 amino acids. CDR3 in DNA: TGTGCCAGCAGTTTCTCGAGGGTTGGGACTGAAGCTTTCTTT. It yields the protein CASSFSRVGTEAFF.

The chain joins TRBV9 to TRBJ2-5; 8 nucleotides agree with TRBD2. V lost 0 bases to trimming and J lost 1 base; unmatched junction nucleotides: 5. CDR1 SGDLS and CDR2 YYNGEE come from the germline V gene. CDR3 length equals 16 residues. The CDR3 DNA reads TGTGCCAGCAGCGTAGGTCAAGCGGGGGTCCAAGAGACCCAGTACTTC. Translation gives CASSVGQAGVQETQYF.

This clone was seen once. V is TRBV4-1 and J is TRBJ2-1, with D perhaps TRBD1 (6 bases). The CDR3 is made up of 15 amino acids. CDR1 and CDR2 (germline): MGHRA, YSYEKL. V lost 3 bases to trimming and J lost 7 bases, with 16 bases between them. CDR3 loop: CASSHLSAQGNEQFF. As DNA, the CDR3 is TGCGCCAGCAGCCACCTAAGCGCGCAGGGGAATGAGCAGTTCTTC.

The chain uses TRBV7-6 and TRBJ1-1; TRBD1 might be the D (6 bases). The CDR3 runs to 16 residues. Germline V gene sequence: CDR1 SGHVS, CDR2 FNYEAQ. Trimming took off 5 bases at V and 1 base at J, with 17 bases between the two ends. CDR3 amino acids: CASSPHSGEKNTEAFF. DNA for the CDR3: TGTGCCAGCAGCCCCCACTCAGGGGAAAAGAACACTGAAGCTTTCTTT.

This sequence joins TRBV7-2 and TRBJ1-4; 7 nucleotides line up with TRBD1. J was trimmed by 3 bases and V by 5 bases; bases with no gene match: 3. This CDR3 comprises 14 residues. Per germline, CDR1 SGHTA and CDR2 FQGNSA. CDR3 sequence: CASSMGTANEKLFF. The CDR3 nucleotides are TGTGCCAGCAGCATGGGGACAGCTAATGAAAAACTGTTTTTT.

The V and J genes are TRBV5-1 and TRBJ1-4; the match to TRBD1 covers 7 bases. V was pared by 4 bases and J by 3 bases, with 3 bases of the junction left unmatched. Germline CDR1 SGHRS, CDR2 YFSETQ. The CDR3 length is 14 residues. As DNA, the CDR3 is TGCGCCAGCAGCCCGGGACAGCCTAATGAAAAACTGTTTTTT. Translating it yields CASSPGQPNEKLFF.

The chain combines TRBV7-2 with TRBJ2-3, with 7 bases fitting TRBD1. Losses at the gene ends were 4 bases for V and 3 bases for J; bases not matched to a gene: 7. CDR3 length: 15 amino acids. CDR1 SGHTA and CDR2 FQGNSA come from the germline V gene. The CDR3 loop is CASSSWTGSTDTQYF. The CDR3 nucleotides are TGTGCCAGCAGCTCCTGGACAGGTTCTACAGATACGCAGTATTTT.

This sequence joins TRBV13 and TRBJ2-5, with D tentatively TRBD2 (6 bases). V was clipped by 4 bases and J by 3 bases, with 9 bases between them. CDR1 is PRHDT, CDR2 FYEKMQ, per germline (reference sequence). The length of the CDR3 is 13 residues. The CDR3 protein is CASSSRGKETQYF. CDR3 nucleotides: TGTGCCAGCAGCTCCCGGGGGAAAGAGACCCAGTACTTC.

This clone was counted only a few times. The chain is built from TRBV3-1 (or the pseudogene TRBV3-2) and TRBJ1-2, with 7 positions matching TRBD1. The germline gives CDR1 LGHDT, CDR2 YNNKEL (reference sequence). The trim removed 4 bases at V and 2 bases at J, leaving 7 bases unmatched. This CDR3 has 15 residues. CDR3 residues: CASSPPLTGNYGYTF. CDR3 nucleotide sequence: TGTGCCAGCAGCCCTCCCCTGACAGGGAACTATGGCTACACCTTC.

This clone was detected once. The J gene is TRBJ2-6, the V gene TRBV3-1 (or the pseudogene TRBV3-2); D not resolved. The length of the CDR3 is 15 residues. V was cut by 1 base and J by 0 bases, with 4 bases left in between. Germline V lookup: CDR1 LGHDT, CDR2 YNNKEL (reference sequence). The CDR3 loop is CASSQGPSGANVLTF. DNA of the CDR3: TGTGCCAGCAGCCAAGGGCCCTCTGGGGCCAACGTCCTGACTTTC.

This chain links TRBV5-1 with TRBJ1-5; TRBD1 matches 7 bases. V lost 4 bases to trimming and J lost 0 bases; unmatched junction nucleotides: 4. Germline CDR1 SGHRS, CDR2 YFSETQ. CDR3 length: 15 residues. The CDR3 DNA reads TGCGCCAGCAGCCTAGGGACAGTTAGCAATCAGCCCCAGCATTTT. It codes for CASSLGTVSNQPQHF.

V and J are TRBV5-1 and TRBJ2-1; D is possibly TRBD2 (5 bases). Germline lookup yields CDR1 SGHRS and CDR2 YFSETQ. The CDR3 is made up of 14 amino acids. Trimming stripped 2 bases from V and 1 base from J, with 7 bases between. The CDR3 coding sequence is TGCGCCAGCAGCTTAGCGGCTTCCTACAATGAGCAGTTCTTC. Amino acids: CASSLAASYNEQFF.

J is TRBJ1-1 and V is TRBV7-2; D is unresolved. The germline CDR1 and CDR2 sequences are SGHTA and FQGNSA. V lost 6 bases and J lost 2, with 13 bases in between. The CDR3 is 14 residues long. In DNA form, the CDR3 reads TGTGCCAGCAGTTCCTGGACTGAAAACACTGAAGCTTTCTTT. Residues: CASSSWTENTEAFF.

The V and J genes are TRBV5-1 and TRBJ2-2, with D possibly TRBD1 on 6 matching bases. CDR1 is SGHRS, CDR2 YFSETQ, per germline. V was cut by 2 bases and J by 6 bases, with 11 bases left in between. CDR3 length: 14 residues. In DNA, the CDR3 is TGCGCCAGCAGCTTCCAAGGGGGATCCGGGGAGCTGTTTTTT. As protein: CASSFQGGSGELFF.

The sample holds one count of this clone. The chain employs TRBV4-2 and TRBJ1-2, with a tentative D call TRBD1 (5 bases). V was pared by 0 bases and J by 7 bases, with 12 bases between. This CDR3 has 14 amino acids. The germline CDR1 and CDR2 sequences are LGHNA and YNFKEQ. The CDR3 loop reads CASSQDGGVAGYTF. For the CDR3, the DNA is TGTGCCAGCAGCCAAGATGGAGGGGTGGCTGGCTACACCTTC.

The CDR3 DNA reads as TGTGCCAGCAGTCGCGGGGGGGGCTGGACAGATACGCAGTATTTT. Its translation is CASSRGGGWTDTQYF. The chain links TRBV7-2 to TRBJ2-3; 9 bases line up with TRBD2. Germline V gene data show CDR1 as SGHTA and CDR2 as FQGNSA. This CDR3 comprises 15 residues. V gave up 6 bases and J gave up 3 bases; unmatched junction bases: 7.

V usage is TRBV6-5 and J usage is TRBJ1-2; 7 bases align to TRBD1. CDR3 size: 12 residues. CDR1 MNHEY and CDR2 SVGAGI come from the germline V gene. The V segment lost 8 bases and the J segment 5 bases; nucleotides outside the gene matches: 5. Here the CDR3 DNA reads TGTGCCAGCCGAACGACAGGGTATGGCTACACCTTC. Amino acids: CASRTTGYGYTF.

The rearrangement links TRBV5-8 to TRBJ1-5; TRBD1 matches 8 bases. J was trimmed by 15 bases and V by 1 base; bases with no gene match: 9. The V gene's germline CDR1 is SGHTS and CDR2 YDEGEE. The CDR3 is 13 residues long. CDR3 amino acids: CASSLFRQGATHF. The DNA for the CDR3 is TGTGCCAGCAGCTTGTTTCGGCAGGGGGCAACGCATTTT.

DNA for the CDR3: TGTGCCAGCAGGCTCCTTGACAGTACATATGGCTACACCTTC. Residues: CASRLLDSTYGYTF. V and J are TRBV27 and TRBJ1-2; D is possibly TRBD1 (5 bases). The germline V gene encodes CDR1 MNHEY and CDR2 SMNVEV (reference sequence). This CDR3 comprises 14 residues. V gave up 6 bases and J gave up 5 bases, with 16 bases separating them.

The chain is built from TRBV5-1 and TRBJ2-7, with unresolved D. Per the germline V gene, CDR1 is SGHRS and CDR2 is YFSETQ. The CDR3 covers 15 residues. The V gene lost 4 bases and the J gene lost 3 bases, with 17 bases spanning the gap. In DNA form, the CDR3 reads TGCGCCAGCAGCCGTGACCCGGGTTCAGACTACGAGCAGTACTTC. Translating gives CASSRDPGSDYEQYF.